This T cell receptor beta chain was sequenced in a study of OX40 agonist ivuxolimab in advanced cancers. Clones were read by immunoSEQ multiplex PCR, and TCRdb kept only the in-frame ones, dropping some. Of about 54,000 clones listed, approximately 90% are singletons. Looked up from germline, CDR1 is MNHEY and CDR2 is SVGAGI. V lost 0 bases and J lost 5; bases outside the gene matches: 7. The CDR3 has 16 amino acids. The receptor comes from an adult with an advanced solid tumor such as melanoma, head and neck, liver or kidney cancer. The rearrangement uses TRBV6-5 and TRBJ2-5; 9 bases are shared with TRBD1. The sample was CD4+ or CD8+ T cells sorted from blood, taken in a trial of the OX40 agonist ivuxolimab. The CDR3 DNA is TGTGCCAGCAGTTACTCCCCACAGGGGGCAGGGGAGACCCAGTACTTC. It is translated as CASSYSPQGAGETQYF.